Described below is a single T cell receptor beta chain sequence and its context. Its antigen is not yet known. Base qualities are not at hand, and no much larger clone is one base apart. The entry originates in a study of blood T cell repertoires in COVID-19 (dated by TCRdb to the early 2020s). Broadly, across the study: The collaborator samples originated in the United States, Italy and Spain and spanned the acute and convalescent phases of COVID-19. The repertoires were released in a freely available public database meant as a resource for research on the immune response to SARS-CoV-2. The prospective study material was composed of cDNA or gDNA derived from T cells, B-cell-depleted T cells, or PBMCs. The samples were drawn from two sources: the first 160 participants of the ongoing ImmuneRACE study, and 1,254 subjects contributed by 6 global collaborators. Where HLA class I and class II types were available, the types were taken from metadata supplied by the sample provider, not from assay-based typing. The dataset comprised deeply sampled blood TCRbeta repertoires from subjects exposed to, actively infected with, or recovered from COVID-19. Nearly every sample came with metadata listing a de-identified subject ID, COVID-19 status, age in years and sex. Study-wide findings and limitations: The quantity of clinical and demographic metadata differed by source and by participant and was supplied without curation.

TCRbeta CDR3 regions were amplified from genomic DNA by means of the immunoSEQ Assay, a bias-controlled multiplex PCR. As for how the authors treated the data: Within the assay, amplification of reference gene primers was used to estimate how many nucleated cells each sample contained. To quantify the absolute abundance of each unique TCRbeta CDR3 rearrangement, sequence reads were collapsed and filtered. For each sample, productive Simpson clonality was calculated as the square root of Simpson's diversity index across productive rearrangements. This immuneACCESS table, as held by TCRdb, lists in-frame sequences with V and J called but not all clones. Of the missing ones, under half trace to an unresolved V gene in checked studies; the others have no known cause. That table is the source of V, J and clone size, and D and trimming were worked out from the DNA. For this sample the table gives 250,000 to 350,000 clones, of which 80% to 90% were detected only once. 7.8% of the sample goes to the ten largest clones.

Trimming takes 1 base off V and 4 bases off J; junction bases not matched to a gene: 4. Including cysteine and phenylalanine, the CDR3 has 14 amino acids. Of all the DNA, just the CDR3 is kept, 42 bases in frame from base 1. From a lookup of the germline V gene, CDR1 and CDR2 are SGHRS and YFSETQ. Samples from volunteer blood donors who had recovered from COVID-19 were contributed by a second Seattle source. The collaborating institutions used their own protocols to collect whole blood in K2EDTA tubes. Collaborator samples were shipped for TCRbeta analysis as frozen whole blood, isolated PBMCs, or DNA extracted from either sample type.

The clonotype comes from a woman aged 45-65 years who had recovered from COVID-19. Specimen: peripheral blood. The chain is made from TRBV5-1 and TRBJ2-5, with 7 junctional bases fitting TRBD1. The CDR3 region reads CASSLWAGGETQYF. The sequenced DNA: TGCGCCAGCAGCTTGTGGGCAGGGGGAGAGACCCAGTACTTC.